The next 13 T cell receptor beta chains were all read from a single sample in a study of shared clonotypes between healthy human individuals (dated by TCRdb to 2019 to 2021). Receptor amplification or capture employed the immunoSEQ multiplex PCR assay. TCRdb carries this immuneACCESS record with in-frame sequences only. Its versions omit some clonotypes, under half of them owing to an unresolved V gene in the studies checked, with the rest unexplained. This sample is represented by about 1.5 million clones; more than 95% of them were singletons. In total, the top ten clones hold roughly 1.2% of the sample. Sequencing used naive CD4+ T cells sorted from blood. The cell subset or site label of this sample denotes: CD45RA+ positively selected. Receptors originate from a young man in good health.

The chain links TRBV29-1 to TRBJ2-1, with a weak D call TRBD1 (6 bases). The germline V and J ends were trimmed by 4 bases and 9 bases, with 13 bases remaining between them. The CDR3 sequence is 12 residues long. CDR1 SQVTM and CDR2 ANQGSEA come from the germline V gene. In DNA form, the CDR3 reads TGCAGCGTTGGAAGGCAGGGGCTTGAGCAGTTCTTC. Protein product: CSVGRQGLEQFF.

The V call is TRBV9, the J call TRBJ1-2; D gene unclear. Germline V lookup: CDR1 SGDLS, CDR2 YYNGEE. Trimming took off 3 bases at V and 3 bases at J, with 6 bases between the two ends. The CDR3 contains 12 residues. CDR3: CASSAGYYGYTF. CDR3 DNA sequence: TGTGCCAGCAGCGCAGGATACTATGGCTACACCTTC.

Here the CDR3 reads CASSFGGPTDTQYF. The CDR3 coding sequence is TGCGCCAGCAGCTTTGGGGGCCCCACAGATACGCAGTATTTT. V is TRBV5-1 and J is TRBJ2-3, with a tentative D call TRBD1 (6 bases). This CDR3 spans 14 amino acids. Germline-derived CDR1 and CDR2 are SGHRS and YFSETQ. The V end lost 2 bases, the J end lost 2 bases, and 9 bases lay between the germline ends.

This rearrangement joins TRBV7-2 to TRBJ2-5; 9 nucleotides align to TRBD2. Germline V gene sequence: CDR1 SGHTA, CDR2 FQGNSA. V shed 2 bases, J shed 4 bases, and the junction held 8 bases outside the gene matches. The CDR3 runs 16 residues. DNA of the CDR3: TGTGCCAGCAGCTTAACGGGTAGCGGGAGAACAGAGACCCAGTACTTC. Protein: CASSLTGSGRTETQYF.

The CDR3 here is CASSQDRVVTEAFF. The CDR3 coding sequence is TGTGCCAGCAGTCAGGACAGGGTTGTTACTGAAGCTTTCTTT. The chain links TRBV28 to TRBJ1-1; 8 bases map to TRBD1. The V segment lost 5 bases and the J segment 5 bases; nucleotides outside the gene matches: 7. The germline V gene has CDR1 MDHEN and CDR2 SYDVKM. This CDR3 is 14 amino acids long.

Regarding this clone: The identical CDR3 is also encoded by other nucleotide sequences in the sample. The chain employs TRBV7-9 and TRBJ1-1, with D unresolved. Germline CDR1 reads SEHNR; CDR2 reads FQNEAQ (reference sequence). CDR3 length: 14 amino acids. The V end was cut by 0 bases, the J end by 0 bases, with 5 bases between. The DNA for the CDR3 is TGTGCCAGCAGCTTAGCAGGGATGAACACTGAAGCTTTCTTT. Amino acids: CASSLAGMNTEAFF.

The chain has TRBV7-9 and TRBJ2-1; 15 bases fit TRBD2. The CDR3 is 18 residues long. Per germline, CDR1 SEHNR and CDR2 FQNEAQ (reference sequence). Unmatched junction bases numbered 6, after V lost 3 bases and J lost 3 bases. This CDR3 is CASSLGLAGGWGYNEQFF. In nucleotides, the CDR3 is TGTGCCAGCAGCTTGGGACTAGCGGGAGGTTGGGGCTACAATGAGCAGTTCTTC.

This chain joins TRBV19 and TRBJ2-1, with D perhaps TRBD1 or TRBD2 (5 bases each). CDR3 length equals 16 residues. Germline CDR1 LNHDA, CDR2 SQIVND (reference sequence). V was shortened by 3 bases and J by 3 bases, with 15 bases between the two germline ends. The CDR3 here is CASSISPGPRYNEQFF. The CDR3 DNA is TGTGCCAGTAGTATCTCCCCGGGACCGCGCTACAATGAGCAGTTCTTC.

This chain joins TRBV5-1 and TRBJ1-4; a possible D gene is TRBD1 (6 bases). Germline CDR1 is SGHRS and CDR2 is YFSETQ. CDR3 length: 15 residues. The V gene lost 4 bases and the J gene lost 1 base, with 11 bases spanning the gap. The DNA of the CDR3 is TGCGCCAGCAGCCCCCAGGGGCAAACTAATGAAAAACTGTTTTTT. Encoded protein: CASSPQGQTNEKLFF.

The V gene is TRBV7-6, the J gene TRBJ2-2; TRBD2 aligns across 7 bases. CDR3 size: 16 residues. Per germline, CDR1 SGHVS and CDR2 FNYEAQ. V was pared by 5 bases and J by 8 bases, with 14 bases of the junction left unmatched. The chain's CDR3 is CASSDRVRGKVGELFF. For the CDR3, the DNA is TGTGCCAGCAGCGACCGTGTGCGGGGGAAGGTTGGGGAGCTGTTTTTT. Full variable domain (outside the CDR3, taken from reference TRBV7-6 and TRBJ2-2): GAGVSQSPRYKVTKRGQDVALRCDPISGHVSLYWYRQALGQGPEFLTYFNYEAQQDKSGLPNDRFSAERPEGSISTLTIQRTEQRDSAMYRCASSDRVRGKVGELFFGEGSRLTVL.

The J gene is TRBJ2-3, the V gene TRBV28, with 8 positions matching TRBD1. Germline trimming cut 5 bases from V and 2 bases from J; bases unmatched to any gene: 6. This CDR3 comprises 15 residues. CDR1 is MDHEN, CDR2 SYDVKM, per germline. The CDR3 sequence: CASSAPGQATDTQYF. The CDR3 DNA follows: TGTGCCAGCAGTGCGCCGGGACAGGCCACAGATACGCAGTATTTT.

The genes are TRBV2 and TRBJ2-7; D remains unclear. V lost 8 bases and J 6 bases, leaving 14 bases between the germline ends. The CDR3 consists of 12 residues. Germline CDR1 and CDR2: SNHLY and FYNNEI. Here the CDR3 reads CASRRVSGEQYF. CDR3 nucleotide sequence: TGTGCCAGCCGACGGGTATCGGGCGAGCAGTACTTC.

The J gene is TRBJ2-5, the V gene TRBV5-1; TRBD2 matches at 9 bases. CDR3 length equals 16 residues. CDR1 and CDR2 from the germline V gene are SGHRS and YFSETQ. J gave up 4 bases and V 0 bases, and 7 bases lay outside the gene matches. CDR3 sequence: CASSLGSGRRRETQYF. The CDR3 DNA is TGCGCCAGCAGCTTGGGGAGCGGGAGGAGGAGAGAGACCCAGTACTTC.